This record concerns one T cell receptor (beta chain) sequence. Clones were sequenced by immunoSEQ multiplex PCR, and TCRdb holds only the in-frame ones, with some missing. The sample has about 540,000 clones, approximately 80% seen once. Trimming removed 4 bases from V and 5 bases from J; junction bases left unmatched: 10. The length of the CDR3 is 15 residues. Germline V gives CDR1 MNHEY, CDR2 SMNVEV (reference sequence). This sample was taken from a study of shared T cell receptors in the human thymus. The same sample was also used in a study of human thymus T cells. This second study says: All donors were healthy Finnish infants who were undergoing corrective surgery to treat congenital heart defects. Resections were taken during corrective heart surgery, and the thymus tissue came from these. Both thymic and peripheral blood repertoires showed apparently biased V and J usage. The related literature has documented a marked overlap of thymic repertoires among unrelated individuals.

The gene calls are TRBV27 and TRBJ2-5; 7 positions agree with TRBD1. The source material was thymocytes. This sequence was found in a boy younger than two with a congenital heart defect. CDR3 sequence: CASSCNGTAKETQYF. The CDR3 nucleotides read TGTGCCAGCAGTTGTAATGGGACAGCCAAGGAGACCCAGTACTTC.